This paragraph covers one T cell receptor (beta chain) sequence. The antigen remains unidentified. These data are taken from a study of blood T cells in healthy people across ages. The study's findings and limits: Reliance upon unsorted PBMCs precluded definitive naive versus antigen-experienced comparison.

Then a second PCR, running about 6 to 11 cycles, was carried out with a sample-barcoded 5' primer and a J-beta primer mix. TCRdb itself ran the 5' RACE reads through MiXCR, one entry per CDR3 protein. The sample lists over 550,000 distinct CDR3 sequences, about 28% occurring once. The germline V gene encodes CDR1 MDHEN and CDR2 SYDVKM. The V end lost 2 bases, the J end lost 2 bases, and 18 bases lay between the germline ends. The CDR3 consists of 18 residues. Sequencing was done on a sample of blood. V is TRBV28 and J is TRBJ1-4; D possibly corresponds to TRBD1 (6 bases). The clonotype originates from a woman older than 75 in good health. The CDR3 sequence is CASSLDVTGFLTNEKLFF. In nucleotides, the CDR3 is TGTGCCAGCAGTTTAGATGTGACAGGTTTTTTGACTAATGAAAAACTGTTTTTT. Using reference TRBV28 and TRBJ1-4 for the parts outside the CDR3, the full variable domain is DVKVTQSSRYLVKRTGEKVFLECVQDMDHENMFWYRQDPGLGLRLIYFSYDVKMKEKGDIPEGYSVSREKKERFSLILESASTNQTSMYLCASSLDVTGFLTNEKLFFGSGTQLSVL.